These T cell receptor beta chains were read from a single sample in a study of blood T cells in healthy people across ages. Each CDR3 protein gets one entry after TCRdb re-called the 5' RACE reads with MiXCR. The data hold almost 300,000 distinct CDR3 sequences, with around 29% observed a single time. Sample: blood. The receptors come from a woman aged 70-85 years in good health. The CDR3 runs from the conserved cysteine through the conserved F or W. Each record gives: J gene, D gene, V gene, clone size, CDR3 DNA, CDR3 protein. D genes are given only for firm matches. Some rows have no size entry. The others give once, few or many, or a class for an expanded clone.

TRBJ2-5,.,TRBV7-9,few,TGTGCCAGCAGCTTAGCAAGGGGAGAGACCCAGTACTTC,CASSLARGETQYF
TRBJ2-7,.,TRBV5-6,.,TGTGCCAGCAGCTTGGATCCTTACAGGAGTAGAAGCTCCTACGAGCAGTACTTC,CASSLDPYRSRSSYEQYF
TRBJ2-2,.,TRBV18,.,TGTGCCAGCTCACCATTAATCTCAGACGCGAACACCGGGGAGCTGTTTTTT,CASSPLISDANTGELFF
TRBJ2-1,.,TRBV29-1,few,TGCAGCGTTGGAGGGGGAGGGTACAATGAGCAGTTCTTC,CSVGGGGYNEQFF
TRBJ2-1,.,TRBV7-3,many,TGTGCCAGCAGCCTGGGACCATACAATGAGCAGTTCTTC,CASSLGPYNEQFF
TRBJ2-3,.,TRBV2,few,TGTGCCAGCAGTGCCCCATCCACTAGAGCCCGGAGAACAGATACGCAGTATTTT,CASSAPSTRARRTDTQYF
TRBJ1-2,.,TRBV12-3/TRBV12-4,few,TGTGCCAGCAGTTTTACCAGGGTCAATGGCTACACCTTC,CASSFTRVNGYTF
TRBJ1-2,.,TRBV3-1,large,TGTGCCAGCAGCCAAGCGTCCGCTAACTATGGCTACACCTTC,CASSQASANYGYTF
TRBJ2-2,.,TRBV12-3/TRBV12-4,once,TGTGCCAGCCCCGAAGGGGGGACATTTAACACCGGGGAGCTGTTTTTT,CASPEGGTFNTGELFF
TRBJ1-1,.,TRBV9,few,TGTGCCAGCAGCGTCGGAGTGGGATCTGAAGCTTTCTTT,CASSVGVGSEAFF
TRBJ2-3,.,TRBV29-1,few,TGCAGCGGCAGAGTAAGCACAGATACGCAGTATTTT,CSGRVSTDTQYF
TRBJ2-1,TRBD1,TRBV20-1,.,TGCAGTGCTCCCACATCTCAGGGGGCTTCCTACAATGAGCAGTTCTTC,CSAPTSQGASYNEQFF
TRBJ2-7,.,TRBV21-1,few,TGTGCCTTTAAGTCCGAAGGGGGGACTAGCGAGAGCTCCTACGAGCAGTACTTC,CAFKSEGGTSESSYEQYF
TRBJ1-4,TRBD1,TRBV7-2,.,TGTGCCAGCAGCCCCAGACAGGGGAGGGAAAAACTGTTTTTT,CASSPRQGREKLFF
TRBJ2-2,.,TRBV15,few,TGTGCCACCAGCAGACCACTTGCCACCGGGGAGCTGTTTTTT,CATSRPLATGELFF
TRBJ2-7,.,TRBV7-8,.,TGTGCCAGCAGCCTACTCAGCCGGGGAAGCTCCTACGAGCAGTACTTC,CASSLLSRGSSYEQYF
TRBJ1-4,.,TRBV20-1,.,TGCAGTGCTGGGCCACAGGGCCGTACTAATGAAAAACTGTTTTTT,CSAGPQGRTNEKLFF
TRBJ2-5,.,TRBV14,.,TGTGCCAGCAGCCAAGATCAGGGTAAAGAGACCCAGTACTTC,CASSQDQGKETQYF
TRBJ2-1,TRBD2,TRBV20-1,few,TGCAGTGCTGATAGCGGGACCAGCTACAATGAGCAGTTCTTC,CSADSGTSYNEQFF
TRBJ1-3,TRBD1,TRBV12-3/TRBV12-4,few,TGTGCCAGCAGTATACAGACAGGGGGAAACACCATATATTTT,CASSIQTGGNTIYF
TRBJ2-7,.,TRBV12-3/TRBV12-4,.,TGTGCCAGCAGCCGTGCGGGGACTCAGCCGGAGCAGTACTTC,CASSRAGTQPEQYF
TRBJ2-7,TRBD2,TRBV25-1,.,TGTGCCAGCAGTGGCTGGACTAGTTCCGATCAACCCCACTACGAGCAGTACTTC,CASSGWTSSDQPHYEQYF
TRBJ1-3,.,TRBV4-1,.,TGCGCCAGCAGCCAAGAGGAACAGGCTTTCCCCAATTACTCTGGAAACACCATATATTTT,CASSQEEQAFPNYSGNTIYF
TRBJ1-5,.,TRBV20-1,.,TGCAGTGCTATAAGGGGATCGGGCAATCAGCCCCAGCATTTT,CSAIRGSGNQPQHF
TRBJ2-1,TRBD2,TRBV11-2,few,TGTGCCAGCAGCTTAGGGGGGGGACGGCAGAATGAGCAGTTCTTC,CASSLGGGRQNEQFF
TRBJ2-4,.,TRBV28,.,TGTGCCAGCAGTATCACGGGGCGACTAGCCAAAAACATTCAGTACTTC,CASSITGRLAKNIQYF
TRBJ2-5,TRBD1,TRBV28,few,TGTGCCAGCAGTGACCTCGGGACAGGTGTCCAAGAGACCCAGTACTTC,CASSDLGTGVQETQYF
TRBJ2-2,.,TRBV6-5,few,TGTGCCAGCAGACTCGGGACCGGGGAGCTGCTTTTT,CASRLGTGELLF
TRBJ1-1,TRBD1,TRBV18,.,TGTGCCAGCTCATCGTCCGGGACAGGGGCCATTGAAGCTTTCTTT,CASSSSGTGAIEAFF
TRBJ2-1,.,TRBV20-1,.,TGCAGTGCTAGCCCTATAGGGGCTAGTTCCTACAATGAGCAGTTCTTC,CSASPIGASSYNEQFF
TRBJ1-5,TRBD1,TRBV2,few,TGTGCCAGCAGTTGGGGACAGGGCGATCAGCCCCAGCATTTT,CASSWGQGDQPQHF
TRBJ2-3,TRBD2,TRBV12-3/TRBV12-4,.,TGTGCCAGCAGTTTGGCGGGAGGCCCTGGAGATACGCAGTATTTT,CASSLAGGPGDTQYF
TRBJ1-2,.,TRBV28,many,TGTGCCAGCATTCGGTCGGGCCAGGGTGTCTATGGCTACACCTTC,CASIRSGQGVYGYTF
TRBJ2-7,TRBD2,TRBV6-1,few,TGTGCCAGTGGACTAGCGGACACCTACGAGCAGTACTTC,CASGLADTYEQYF
TRBJ1-1,.,TRBV29-1,.,TGCAGCGTTTTTTACGGGCAGTCGAACACTGAAGCTTTCTTT,CSVFYGQSNTEAFF
TRBJ1-1,TRBD1,TRBV5-4,few,TGTGCCAGCAGCTTATTACAGGGGAAAGCTTTCTTT,CASSLLQGKAFF
TRBJ2-7,TRBD1,TRBV27,many,TGTGCCAGCAGCCCAGGGGGCTATTACGAGCAGTACTTC,CASSPGGYYEQYF
TRBJ2-5,TRBD2,TRBV15,.,TGTGCCACCAGCAGAAGAGCGGGGGCTGTAAAAGAGACCCAGTACTTC,CATSRRAGAVKETQYF
TRBJ2-1,.,TRBV11-2,few,TGTGCCAGCAGCCCGCCAAGGAGCACCCATGAGCAGTTCTTC,CASSPPRSTHEQFF
TRBJ2-1,TRBD2,TRBV20-1,.,TGCAGCGCCCGCGGGACTAGCGGGAGCAATGAGCAGTTCTTC,CSARGTSGSNEQFF
TRBJ2-1,.,TRBV28,once,TGTGCCAGCAGTCAACTAACTAGAGCTGAAAATGAGCGGTTCTTC,CASSQLTRAENERFF
TRBJ2-5,.,TRBV20-1,few,TGCAGTGCTGCCTCGACGGGGGCCCAGTACTTC,CSAASTGAQYF
TRBJ1-2,TRBD1,TRBV20-1,.,TGCAGTGCCGCCGGACAGGGTTGGGTCGGCTACACCTTC,CSAAGQGWVGYTF
TRBJ2-1,.,TRBV11-1,few,TGTGCCAGCAGCTTACCTCACCCCCGCAATGAGCAGTTCTTC,CASSLPHPRNEQFF
TRBJ2-3,.,TRBV20-1,once,TGCAGTGCTAGAGCGGCTCGGCTAGCGCTCAGAGATACGCAGTATTTT,CSARAARLALRDTQYF
TRBJ2-1,.,TRBV18,many,TGTGCCAGCTCACGGGGCTTTGCTGGGGGGAATGAGCAGTTCTTC,CASSRGFAGGNEQFF
TRBJ2-5,TRBD2,TRBV11-2,.,TGTGCCAGCAGCTCACGGACTAGCAGAGAGACCCAGTACTTC,CASSSRTSRETQYF